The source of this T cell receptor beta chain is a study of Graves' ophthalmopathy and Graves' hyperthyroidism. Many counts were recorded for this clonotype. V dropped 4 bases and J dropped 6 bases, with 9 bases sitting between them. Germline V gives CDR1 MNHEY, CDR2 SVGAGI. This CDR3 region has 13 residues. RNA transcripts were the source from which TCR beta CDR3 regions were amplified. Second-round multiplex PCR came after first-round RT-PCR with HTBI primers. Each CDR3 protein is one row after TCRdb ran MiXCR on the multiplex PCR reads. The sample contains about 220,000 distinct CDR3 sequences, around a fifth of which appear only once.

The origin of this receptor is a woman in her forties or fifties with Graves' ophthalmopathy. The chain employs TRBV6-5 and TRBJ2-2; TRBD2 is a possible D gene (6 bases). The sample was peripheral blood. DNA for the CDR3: TGTGCCAGCAGTTCGACTAGGGCCGGGGAGCTGTTTTTT. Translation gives CASSSTRAGELFF.